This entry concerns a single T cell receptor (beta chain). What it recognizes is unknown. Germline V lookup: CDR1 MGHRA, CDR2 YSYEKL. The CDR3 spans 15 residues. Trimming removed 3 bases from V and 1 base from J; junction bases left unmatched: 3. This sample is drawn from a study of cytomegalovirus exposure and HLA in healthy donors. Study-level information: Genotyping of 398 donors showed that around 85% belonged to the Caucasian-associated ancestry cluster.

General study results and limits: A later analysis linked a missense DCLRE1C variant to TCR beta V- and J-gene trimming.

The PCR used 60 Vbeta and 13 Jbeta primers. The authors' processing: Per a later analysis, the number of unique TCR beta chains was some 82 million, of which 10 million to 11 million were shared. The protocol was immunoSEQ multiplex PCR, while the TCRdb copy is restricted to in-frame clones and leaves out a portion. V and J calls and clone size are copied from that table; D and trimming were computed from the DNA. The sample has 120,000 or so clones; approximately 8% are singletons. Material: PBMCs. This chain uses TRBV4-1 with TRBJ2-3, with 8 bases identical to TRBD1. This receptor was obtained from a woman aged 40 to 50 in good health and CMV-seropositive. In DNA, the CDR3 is TGCGCCAGCAGCCACCCGGGACAGGGCACAGATACGCAGTATTTT. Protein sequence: CASSHPGQGTDTQYF.